What follows are 28 T cell receptor beta chains derived from one specimen sequenced in a study of T cells in Graves' hyperthyroidism and ophthalmopathy. The investigators amplified TCR beta CDR3 regions from RNA transcripts. HTBI primers were the set used in a first-round RT-PCR of the TCR CDR3. In TCRdb, the multiplex PCR reads were re-called with MiXCR into one record per CDR3 protein. The sample yields a few hundred thousand distinct CDR3 sequences, under 60% seen once. Sequenced sample: peripheral blood or thyroid tissue (not recorded which). These receptors were collected from a woman aged 18-29 years with Graves' hyperthyroidism.

Worth noting for this clonotype: The CDR3 does not close with the conserved phenylalanine or tryptophan, likely indicating a read error. No DNA is shown, since the ends of the CDR3 on it are uncertain; the CDR3 is the one TCRdb lists. This sequence joins TRBV7-2 and TRBJ2-6; the table's D call, TRBD1, was not checked against the DNA. CDR1 is SGHTA, CDR2 FQGNSA, per germline. The CDR3 has 10 residues if both end residues are counted. The CDR3 loop is CASSLGPGQI.

This clonotype was seen repeatedly, ten times or more. J is TRBJ2-2 and V is TRBV7-9; D may be TRBD1 or TRBD2 (5 bases each). The germline gives CDR1 SEHNR, CDR2 FQNEAQ (reference sequence). CDR3 size: 15 residues. V was shortened by 2 bases and J by 3 bases, with 10 bases between the two germline ends. Here the CDR3 reads CASSLSQGDTGELFF. DNA of the CDR3: TGTGCCAGCAGCTTAAGCCAGGGAGACACCGGGGAGCTGTTTTTT.

This clonotype occurred many times. J is TRBJ2-7 and V is TRBV12-5; possible D gene TRBD2, 5 bases. Germline CDR1 and CDR2: LGHNT and FRNRAP. V lost 6 bases, J lost 2 bases, and 11 bases lay in between. This CDR3 is built from 13 residues. The CDR3 region is CASGASGTYEQYF. As DNA, the CDR3 is TGTGCTAGTGGGGCAAGCGGAACCTACGAGCAGTACTTC.

This clonotype appeared many times. V and J are TRBV12-3 or TRBV12-4 and TRBJ1-1, with D unclear. The CDR3 consists of 16 residues. The V end was cut by 4 bases, the J end by 0 bases, with 15 bases between. The DNA for the CDR3 is TGTGCCAGCAGTTACCGGGAGAGTTACATGAACACTGAAGCTTTCTTT. Translation: CASSYRESYMNTEAFF.

V gene TRBV24-1 combines with J gene TRBJ1-2; 7 nucleotides match TRBD1. CDR1 is KGHDR, CDR2 SFDVKD, per germline. V was pared by 3 bases and J by 3 bases, with 6 bases of the junction left unmatched. The CDR3 runs 15 residues. CDR3: CATSDPADRDYGYTF. The CDR3 DNA reads TGTGCCACCAGTGATCCGGCCGACAGGGACTATGGCTACACCTTC.

V and J are TRBV2 and TRBJ2-7; D assignment may be TRBD1 or TRBD2 (8 bases each). Germline V gene lookup returns CDR1 SNHLY and CDR2 FYNNEI. This CDR3 has 15 amino acids. V lost 6 bases to trimming and J lost 3 bases, with 18 bases between them. CDR3 nucleotides: TGTGCCAGCAGCCTTAGCGGGACAGGTTACTACGAGCAGTACTTC. It specifies CASSLSGTGYYEQYF.

This clonotype was seen at least ten times. V and J are TRBV12-3 or TRBV12-4 and TRBJ1-5; TRBD1 matches at 11 bases. CDR3 length equals 18 residues. J lost 2 bases, V lost 6 bases, and 12 bases had no gene match. The chain's CDR3 is CASSPAGQGASGNQPQHF. The CDR3, as DNA: TGTGCCAGCAGCCCCGCTGGACAGGGGGCCTCTGGCAATCAGCCCCAGCATTTT.

This clonotype was counted many times. The chain has TRBV20-1 and TRBJ2-7; TRBD1 or TRBD2 may be the D gene (5 bases each). Per the germline V gene, CDR1 is DFQATT and CDR2 is SNEGSKA (reference sequence). The CDR3 runs to 11 residues. CDR3 residues: CQSRGLYEQYF. The CDR3 DNA follows: TGCCAATCCCGGGGCCTCTACGAGCAGTACTTC.

This clonotype has just one count. The chain joins TRBV24-1 to TRBJ2-7; 7 nucleotides match TRBD2. Germline CDR1 KGHDR, CDR2 SFDVKD. This CDR3 is 15 amino acids long. The V and J ends lost 4 bases and 1 base, in that order; junction bases with no gene match: 6. The CDR3 region has the DNA TGTGCCACCAGTGAAGCCGAAGCGGGATCCTACGAGCAGTACTTC. This translates into CATSEAEAGSYEQYF.

Details on this clonotype: A much larger clone sits a single nucleotide away, making a read error possible. The rearrangement uses TRBV7-9 and TRBJ2-7, with TRBD2 matching 9 bases. This CDR3 has 17 amino acids. The germline V gene has CDR1 SEHNR and CDR2 FQNEAQ (reference sequence). CDR3 DNA: TGCGCCAGCAGCCAAGATCCGGGGGCTAGCGGGATTCACGAGCAGTGCTTC. Its protein is CASSQDPGASGIHEQCF.

J is TRBJ2-7 and V is TRBV10-3, with 9 bases matching TRBD1. After removal of 8 bases from V and 5 bases from J, the junction contained 7 bases not matched to a gene. Looked up from germline, CDR1 is ENHRY and CDR2 is SYGVKD. The CDR3 contains 13 residues. CDR3 sequence (DNA): TGTGCCATCCCGGGACAGGGATCTAACGAGCAGTACTTC. Residues: CAIPGQGSNEQYF.

The CDR3 loop is CSSYLPEHYGYTF. In DNA, the CDR3 is TGCAGCAGTTACCTCCCAGAACACTATGGCTACACCTTC. The V call is TRBV29-1, the J call TRBJ1-2; the D is unclear. CDR1 SQVTM and CDR2 ANQGSEA come from the germline V gene. CDR3 size: 13 residues. The V and J ends lost 8 bases and 3 bases respectively, with 16 bases between them.

This clonotype showed up many times. This chain joins TRBV19 and TRBJ2-7, with a tentative D call TRBD2 (5 bases). V dropped 6 bases and J dropped 2 bases, with 17 bases sitting between them. Per the germline V gene, CDR1 is LNHDA and CDR2 is SQIVND (reference sequence). The CDR3 is 15 amino acids. CDR3 loop: CASSPDGELTYEQYF. The CDR3 bases are TGTGCCAGTAGCCCGGATGGGGAGTTGACCTACGAGCAGTACTTC.

Only one count was recorded for this clonotype. With a much larger clone just one base away, this may be a read error. The chain is built from TRBV9 and TRBJ1-2, with 9 bases aligning to TRBD1. This CDR3 spans 15 amino acids. Germline assignment: CDR1 SGDLS and CDR2 YYNGEE. CDR3 sequence (DNA): TGTCCCAGCAGCCAAGACTACAGGGGGCGGTTTGGCTACACCTTC. Its translation: CPSSQDYRGRFGYTF. Complete variable domain (other parts from reference TRBV9 and TRBJ1-2): DSGVTQTPKHLITATGQRVTLRCSPRSGDLSVYWYQQSLDQGLQFLIQYYNGEERAKGNILERFSAQQFPDLHSELNLSSLELGDSALYFCPSSQDYRGRFGYTFGSGTRLTVV.

The chain joins TRBV6-1 to TRBJ1-6, with D uncertain. Trimming took 8 bases from V and 6 from J, leaving 20 bases between them. Germline CDR1 MNHNS, CDR2 SASEGT. The CDR3 covers 16 residues. The CDR3 sequence is CASLSTRDRSNSPLHF. The DNA of the CDR3 is TGTGCCAGCCTCAGTACGCGGGATCGGAGTAATTCACCCCTCCACTTT.

V and J are TRBV30 and TRBJ1-1; no reliable D call. Per germline, CDR1 GTSNPN and CDR2 SVGIG (reference sequence). V gave up 6 bases and J gave up 3 bases, with 11 bases separating them. This CDR3 contains 12 residues. The DNA of the CDR3 is TGTGCCTGCAACCCATGGGACACTGAAGCTTTCTTT. Translated: CACNPWDTEAFF. Using reference TRBV30 and TRBJ1-1 for the parts outside the CDR3, the full variable domain is SQTIHQWPATLVQPVGSPLSLECTVEGTSNPNLYWYRQAAGRGLQLLFYSVGIGQISSEVPQNLSASRPQDRQFILSSKKLLLSDSGFYLCACNPWDTEAFFGQGTRLTVV.

Comments on this clonotype: At one boundary the junction diverges from the germline segment, which might be a read error. The genes are TRBV29-1 and TRBJ1-1; D unresolved. The germline CDR1 and CDR2 sequences are SQVTM and ANQGSEA. CDR3 length: 12 amino acids. The CDR3 loop reads CSVEGEGTEAFF. Here the CDR3 DNA reads TGCAGCGTAGAAGGCGAGGGCACTGAAGCTTTCTTT.

This clonotype was counted at least ten times. CDR3 loop: CSVTGVGGYTF. Written as DNA, the CDR3 is TGCAGCGTTACAGGGGTAGGAGGCTACACCTTC. The chain uses TRBV29-1 and TRBJ1-2, with TRBD1 matching over 7 bases. Trimming removed 5 bases from V and 8 bases from J; junction bases left unmatched: 5. CDR1 SQVTM and CDR2 ANQGSEA come from the germline V gene. This CDR3 region has 11 residues.

This chain uses TRBV2 with TRBJ1-2; 8 positions agree with TRBD1. The trim removed 1 base at V and 6 bases at J, leaving 4 bases unmatched. Germline loops: CDR1 SNHLY, CDR2 FYNNEI. The CDR3 has 14 residues. CDR3 protein: CASSEGVTGDGYTF. The CDR3 DNA follows: TGTGCCAGCAGTGAAGGAGTGACAGGGGATGGCTACACCTTC.

Comment on this clonotype: Because the CDR3 is missing its conserved closing phenylalanine or tryptophan, this is likely a read error. It is unclear where the CDR3 begins or ends on the DNA, so no DNA is shown, and the CDR3 is as TCRdb lists it. J is TRBJ2-6 and V is TRBV15; TRBD1, the table's D call, was not compared with the DNA. Germline CDR1 and CDR2: LNHNV and YYDKDF (reference sequence). Ends included, the CDR3 has 12 residues. The CDR3 sequence: CATSSPTRGLRT.

The sample holds one count of this clonotype. A clone one base away is much larger, so this may be a read error. The chain uses TRBV20-1 and TRBJ2-5, with TRBD2 identical over 10 bases. Germline trimming cut 6 bases from V and 4 bases from J; bases unmatched to any gene: 14. Germline CDR1 DFQATT, CDR2 SNEGSKA (reference sequence). The CDR3 is made up of 16 amino acids. This CDR3 is CSARGRSSGSVETQYF. In nucleotides, the CDR3 is TGCAGTGCCCGGGGCAGGTCTAGCGGGAGCGTAGAGACCCAGTACTTC.

This clonotype showed up just a few times. V gene TRBV6-2 or TRBV6-3 combines with J gene TRBJ1-3; TRBD1 matches at 8 bases. Germline loops: CDR1 MNHEY, CDR2 SVGEGT. The CDR3 has 16 amino acids. Trimming cost V 6 bases and J 0 bases; bases outside gene matches: 7. This CDR3 is CASSHGQGHSGNTIYF. CDR3 nucleotide sequence: TGTGCCAGCAGCCACGGACAGGGTCACTCTGGAAACACCATATATTTT.

In the case of this clonotype: One base away lies a much larger clone, so this may be a sequencing read error. CDR3 loop: CAIRRQGNSPLHF. CDR3 bases: TGTGCCATCAGGAGACAGGGGAATTCACCCCTCCACTTT. V and J are TRBV10-3 and TRBJ1-6; 8 bases are shared with TRBD1. V dropped 6 bases and J dropped 7; count of bases not matched to a gene: 2. From germline, CDR1 is ENHRY and CDR2 SYGVKD. The CDR3 contains 13 residues.

Ten or more counts support this clonotype. The chain is built from TRBV30 and TRBJ2-5; no firm D call. CDR1 GTSNPN and CDR2 SVGIG come from the germline V gene (reference sequence). Trimming left V 3 bases short and J 7 bases short, with 12 bases between. The CDR3 runs 12 residues. The DNA of the CDR3 is TGTGCCTGGAGGACGCCACCAAGGACCCAGTACTTC. Its protein is CAWRTPPRTQYF.

The chain has TRBV2 and TRBJ2-7, with D possibly being TRBD1 (6 bases). With 4 bases removed from V and 7 bases from J, the gap between germline ends came to 14 bases. CDR1 is SNHLY, CDR2 FYNNEI, per germline. CDR3 size: 13 residues. As DNA, the CDR3 is TGTGCCAGCAGTGGGCAGGGGATGTGGGAGCAGTACTTC. Translation gives CASSGQGMWEQYF.

This clonotype was counted at least ten times. The J gene is TRBJ2-7, the V gene TRBV6-5; TRBD1 agrees at 11 bases. The CDR3 loop spans 14 amino acids. With 2 bases clipped from V and 5 bases from J, the junction kept 2 bases outside the gene matches. Germline values: CDR1 MNHEY, CDR2 SVGAGI. CDR3 DNA sequence: TGTGCCAGCAGTTACCGGACAGGGGGCGACGAGCAGTACTTC. Encoded protein: CASSYRTGGDEQYF.

This sequence joins TRBV24-1 and TRBJ2-1; D is ambiguous. Trimming removed 3 bases at V and 4 bases at J, with 12 bases between. Per the germline V gene, CDR1 is KGHDR and CDR2 is SFDVKD. The CDR3 loop spans 15 amino acids. The DNA for the CDR3 is TGTGCCACCAGTGATACCGGGTCTTTTTACAATGAGCAGTTCTTC. Translated: CATSDTGSFYNEQFF.

The genes are TRBV7-2 and TRBJ2-2; 11 bases are shared with TRBD2. CDR3 length: 16 residues. The J segment lost 3 bases and the V segment lost 3 bases, leaving 3 bases of the junction unmatched. Germline-derived CDR1 and CDR2 are SGHTA and FQGNSA. The CDR3 DNA sequence: TGTGCCAGCAGCTTTACTAGCGGGGGACACACCGGGGAGCTGTTTTTT. Protein: CASSFTSGGHTGELFF. Complete variable domain (other parts from reference TRBV7-2 and TRBJ2-2): GAGVSQSPSNKVTEKGKDVELRCDPISGHTALYWYRQSLGQGLEFLIYFQGNSAPDKSGLPSDRFSAERTGGSVSTLTIQRTQQEDSAVYLCASSFTSGGHTGELFFGEGSRLTVL.